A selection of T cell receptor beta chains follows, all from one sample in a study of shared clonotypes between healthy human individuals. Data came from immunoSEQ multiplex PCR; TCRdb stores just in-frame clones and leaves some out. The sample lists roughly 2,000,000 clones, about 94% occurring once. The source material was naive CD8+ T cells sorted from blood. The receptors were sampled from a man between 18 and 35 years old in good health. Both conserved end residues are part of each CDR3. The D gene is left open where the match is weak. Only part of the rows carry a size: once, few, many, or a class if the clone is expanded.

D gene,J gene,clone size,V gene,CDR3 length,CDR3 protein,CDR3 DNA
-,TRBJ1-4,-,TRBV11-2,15,CASSATGATNEKLFF,TGTGCCAGCAGCGCCACCGGGGCAACTAATGAAAAACTGTTTTTT
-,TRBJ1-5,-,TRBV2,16,CASSEGVGGPEQPQHF,TGTGCCAGCAGTGAAGGGGTCGGAGGGCCCGAGCAGCCCCAGCATTTT
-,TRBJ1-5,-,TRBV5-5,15,CASSLDIDSNQPQHF,TGTGCCAGCAGCTTGGACATAGATAGCAATCAGCCCCAGCATTTT
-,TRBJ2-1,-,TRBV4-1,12,CASSQEGWEQFF,TGCGCCAGCAGCCAAGAGGGTTGGGAGCAGTTCTTC
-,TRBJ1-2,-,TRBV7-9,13,CASSRDVPGGYTF,TGTGCCAGCAGCAGGGACGTCCCCGGGGGCTACACCTTC
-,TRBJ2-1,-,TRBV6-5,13,CASQEVGFIEQFF,TGTGCCAGTCAAGAGGTGGGGTTTATTGAGCAGTTCTTC
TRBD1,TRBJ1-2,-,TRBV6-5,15,CASSYSGQGVGGYTF,TGTGCCAGCAGTTACTCGGGACAGGGGGTGGGAGGCTACACCTTC
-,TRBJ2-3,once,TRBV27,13,CASSPYFTDTQYF,TGTGCCAGCAGTCCCTACTTCACAGATACGCAGTATTTT
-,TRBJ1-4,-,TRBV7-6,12,CASSLLGEKLFF,TGTGCCAGCAGCTTGTTAGGGGAAAAACTGTTTTTT
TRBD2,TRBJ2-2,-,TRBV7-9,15,CASSPSGGDTGELFF,TGTGCCAGCAGCCCTAGCGGGGGTGACACCGGGGAGCTGTTTTTT
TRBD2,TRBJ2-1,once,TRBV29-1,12,CSVGTSVNEQFF,TGCAGCGTTGGGACTAGTGTCAATGAGCAGTTCTTC
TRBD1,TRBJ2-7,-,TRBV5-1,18,CASSEGTADTRSSYEQYF,TGCGCCAGCAGTGAAGGGACAGCGGATACCAGGAGCTCCTACGAGCAGTACTTC
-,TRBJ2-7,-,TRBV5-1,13,CASRPTGSYEQYF,TGCGCCAGCAGGCCGACAGGTTCCTACGAGCAGTACTTC
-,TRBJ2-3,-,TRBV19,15,CASSIDAGARDTQYF,TGTGCCAGTAGTATAGATGCAGGGGCCAGGGATACGCAGTATTTT
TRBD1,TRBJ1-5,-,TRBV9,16,CASRLNFGQVNQPQHF,TGTGCCAGCAGACTCAACTTTGGACAGGTGAATCAGCCCCAGCATTTT
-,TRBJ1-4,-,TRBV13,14,CASSFGRVGEKLFF,TGTGCCAGCAGCTTCGGGCGGGTTGGGGAAAAACTGTTTTTT
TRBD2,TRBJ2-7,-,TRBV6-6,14,CASSYGQGLSEQYF,TGTGCCAGCAGTTACGGGCAGGGACTAAGCGAGCAGTACTTC
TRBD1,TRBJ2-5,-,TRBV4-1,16,CASSPQPGQGKETQYF,TGCGCCAGCAGCCCCCAACCGGGACAGGGGAAGGAGACCCAGTACTTC
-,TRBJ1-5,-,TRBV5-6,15,CASSSFGGVNQPQHF,TGTGCCAGCAGCTCCTTTGGGGGGGTCAACCAGCCCCAGCATTTT
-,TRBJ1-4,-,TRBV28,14,CASTLPGWDEKLFF,TGTGCCAGCACCCTCCCCGGATGGGATGAAAAACTGTTTTTT
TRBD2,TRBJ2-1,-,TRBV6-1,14,CASRLAGGPNEQFF,TGTGCCAGCCGGCTAGCGGGGGGGCCTAATGAGCAGTTCTTC
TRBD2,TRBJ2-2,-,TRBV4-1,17,CASSTNPGLANTGELFF,TGCGCCAGCAGCACGAACCCGGGACTAGCGAACACCGGGGAGCTGTTTTTT
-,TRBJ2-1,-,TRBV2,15,CASSEAETPGDEQFF,TGTGCCAGCAGTGAAGCGGAGACACCGGGAGATGAGCAGTTCTTC
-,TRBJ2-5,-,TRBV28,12,CASSLARETQYF,TGTGCCAGCAGTTTGGCACGAGAGACCCAGTACTTC
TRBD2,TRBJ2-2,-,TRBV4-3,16,CASSQGRLAGTGELFF,TGCGCCAGCAGCCAAGGCCGACTAGCGGGAACCGGGGAGCTGTTTTTT
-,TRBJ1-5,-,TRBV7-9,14,CASSNWEGNQPQHF,TGTGCCAGCAGCAATTGGGAGGGGAATCAGCCCCAGCATTTT
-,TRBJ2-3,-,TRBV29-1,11,CSEAHPDTQYF,TGCAGCGAGGCCCACCCAGATACGCAGTATTTT
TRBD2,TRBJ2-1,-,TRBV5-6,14,CASSFGTIYNEQFF,TGTGCCAGCAGCTTTGGGACTATATACAATGAGCAGTTCTTC
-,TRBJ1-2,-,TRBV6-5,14,CASSYSSGVMGYTF,TGTGCCAGCAGTTACTCGTCAGGGGTGATGGGCTACACCTTC
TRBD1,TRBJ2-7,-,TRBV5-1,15,CASSLAGQGGHEQYF,TGCGCCAGCAGCTTGGCGGGACAGGGGGGCCACGAGCAGTACTTC
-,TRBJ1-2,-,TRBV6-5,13,CASSSIANYGYTF,TGTGCCAGCAGTTCAATAGCGAACTATGGCTACACCTTC
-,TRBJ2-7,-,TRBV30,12,CAWGTDSYEQYF,TGTGCCTGGGGGACGGATTCCTACGAGCAGTACTTC
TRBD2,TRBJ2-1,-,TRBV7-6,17,CASSPRLAGGSVNEQFF,TGTGCCAGCAGCCCTCGACTAGCGGGAGGGTCGGTCAATGAGCAGTTCTTC
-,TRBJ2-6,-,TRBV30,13,CAWMGSGANVLTF,TGTGCCTGGATGGGCTCTGGGGCCAACGTCCTGACTTTC
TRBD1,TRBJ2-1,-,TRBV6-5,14,CASSPGTGVNEQFF,TGTGCCAGCAGTCCCGGGACAGGGGTAAATGAGCAGTTCTTC
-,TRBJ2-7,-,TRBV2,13,CASSLLASYEQYF,TGTGCCAGCAGTCTCCTGGCCTCCTACGAGCAGTACTTC
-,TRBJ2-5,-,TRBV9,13,CASSRAHQETQYF,TGTGCCAGCAGCCGGGCCCACCAAGAGACCCAGTACTTC
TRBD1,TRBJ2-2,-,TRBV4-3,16,CASSPTTGGGTGELFF,TGCGCCAGCAGCCCTACGACAGGGGGTGGGACCGGGGAGCTGTTTTTT
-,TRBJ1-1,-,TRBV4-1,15,CASSQEQGSNTEAFF,TGCGCCAGCAGCCAAGAGCAGGGTTCGAACACTGAAGCTTTCTTT
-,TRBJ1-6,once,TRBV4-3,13,CASSQDGGSPLHF,TGCGCCAGCAGCCAAGATGGAGGTTCACCCCTCCACTTT
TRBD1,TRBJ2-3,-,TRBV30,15,CAWVTTGVSTDTQYF,TGTGCCTGGGTGACGACAGGGGTGAGCACAGATACGCAGTATTTT
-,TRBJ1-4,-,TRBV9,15,CASSPTGVTNEKLFF,TGTGCCAGCAGCCCGACCGGGGTCACTAATGAAAAACTGTTTTTT
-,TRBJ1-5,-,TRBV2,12,CASSKRNQPQHF,TGTGCCAGCAGTAAAAGGAATCAGCCCCAGCATTTT
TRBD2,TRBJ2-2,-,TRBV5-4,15,CASSSGTMNTGELFF,TGTGCCAGCAGCTCCGGGACTATGAACACCGGGGAGCTGTTTTTT
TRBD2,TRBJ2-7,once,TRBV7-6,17,CASSLAPQTAGGYEQYF,TGTGCCAGCAGCTTAGCCCCACAGACAGCGGGGGGGTACGAGCAGTACTTC
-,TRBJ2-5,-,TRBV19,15,CASSPDHIGDETQYF,TGTGCCAGTAGTCCCGACCACATTGGGGACGAGACCCAGTACTTC
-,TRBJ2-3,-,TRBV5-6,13,CASSTDLMDTQYF,TGTGCCAGCAGCACCGACCTCATGGATACGCAGTATTTT
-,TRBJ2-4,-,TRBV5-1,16,CASSLRFGEYGNIQYF,TGCGCCAGCAGCTTGCGGTTTGGGGAGTACGGAAACATTCAGTACTTC
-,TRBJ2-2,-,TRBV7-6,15,CASSLEGSWSGELFF,TGTGCCAGCAGCTTAGAGGGCAGCTGGTCCGGGGAGCTGTTTTTT
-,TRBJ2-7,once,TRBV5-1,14,CASSLYDGIYEQYF,TGCGCCAGCAGCTTGTACGACGGAATCTACGAGCAGTACTTC
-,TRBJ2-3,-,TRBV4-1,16,CASSQRGAVLTDTQYF,TGCGCCAGCAGCCAGAGGGGCGCTGTCCTCACAGATACGCAGTATTTT
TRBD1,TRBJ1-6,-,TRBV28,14,CASSPRGFDSPLHF,TGTGCCAGCAGTCCCAGGGGGTTCGACTCACCCCTCCACTTT
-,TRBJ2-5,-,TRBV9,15,CASSVEWGAGETQYF,TGTGCCAGCAGCGTAGAGTGGGGCGCGGGGGAGACCCAGTACTTC
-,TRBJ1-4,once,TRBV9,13,CASSPNEGFGLFF,TGTGCCAGCAGCCCAAACGAGGGGTTCGGGCTGTTTTTT
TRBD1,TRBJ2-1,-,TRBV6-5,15,CASSHQGDSYNEQFF,TGTGCCAGCAGTCACCAGGGGGACTCCTACAATGAGCAGTTCTTC
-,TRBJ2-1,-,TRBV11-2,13,CASSLVNPDSQFF,TGTGCCAGCAGCTTAGTAAACCCCGATTCGCAGTTCTTC
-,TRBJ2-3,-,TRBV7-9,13,CASSLSSGDTQYF,TGTGCCAGCAGCTTATCTTCAGGAGATACGCAGTATTTT
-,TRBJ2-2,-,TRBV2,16,CAVQITTQPNTGELFF,TGTGCCGTACAAATCACTACCCAACCGAACACCGGGGAGCTGTTTTTT
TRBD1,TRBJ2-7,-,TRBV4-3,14,CASSRLTGKYEQYF,TGCGCCAGCAGCCGACTGACAGGGAAATACGAGCAGTACTTC
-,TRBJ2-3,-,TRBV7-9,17,CASSSYRGSSDTDTQYF,TGTGCCAGCAGCTCCTACCGGGGCAGTTCTGACACAGATACGCAGTATTTT